The 11 T cell receptor beta chains reported below all come from one sample, sequenced in a study of type 1 regulatory T cells. TCRdb used MiXCR to reprocess the reads, holding one entry per CDR3 protein. The sample lists over 55,000 distinct CDR3 sequences, roughly 49% occurring once. For these TCRs, the target antigens are not known. Sequenced input: cultured non-Tr1 T cells, either the whole culture or a sorted T cell fraction (not recorded which). The receptors shown here come from a human donor in good health.

The chain joins TRBV20-1 to TRBJ1-4; D call uncertain. The V gene lost 6 bases and the J gene lost 0 bases, with 17 bases spanning the gap. The CDR3 runs 16 residues. Germline CDR1 and CDR2: DFQATT and SNEGSKA (reference sequence). CDR3 protein: CSARDPRLATNEKLFF. In DNA, the CDR3 is TGCAGTGCCCGTGATCCCCGGCTTGCAACTAATGAAAAACTGTTTTTT.

J is TRBJ2-7 and V is TRBV21-1. TRBV21-1 is recorded as a pseudogene. The CDR3 runs 9 residues. This chain's CDR3 is CATNHKQYF. The CDR3 DNA sequence: TGTGCCACTAACCACAAGCAGTACTTC.

The table lists this clonotype with many counts. The chain is built from TRBV5-6 and TRBJ2-1; 16 bases match TRBD2. This CDR3 region has 18 residues. Losses at the gene ends were 5 bases for V and 2 bases for J; bases not matched to a gene: 7. Germline V gene lookup returns CDR1 SGHDT and CDR2 YYEEEE. Here the CDR3 reads CASRPGLAGGKTYNEQFF. The CDR3 nucleotides are TGTGCCAGCAGGCCGGGACTAGCGGGGGGGAAGACCTACAATGAGCAGTTCTTC.

In the case of this clonotype: Just one base apart from a much larger clone, this may be a read error. The chain uses TRBV6-6 and TRBJ2-7; D not certain. CDR1 and CDR2 from the germline V gene are MNHNY and SVGAGI (reference sequence). CDR3 length: 12 residues. The CDR3 reads CANSYFRSEQYF. In DNA form, the CDR3 reads TGTGCCAACAGTTACTTTAGGTCCGAGCAGTACTTC.

This clonotype has just a few counts. The rearrangement links TRBV7-2 to TRBJ1-5; D perhaps matches TRBD1 (5 bases). The length of the CDR3 is 14 residues. Germline CDR1 is SGHTA and CDR2 is FQGNSA. Deletions cut 0 bases from V and 6 bases from J, with 9 bases between. The CDR3 nucleotides are TGTGCCAGCAGCTTAGCGCCGGGGGGTCAGCCCCAGCATTTT. Translated, it gives CASSLAPGGQPQHF.

In this sample, this clonotype turned up a few times. The CDR3 bases are TGTGCCAGCAGTTTACTTCAGGGGGGCACTGAAGCTTTCTTT. Residues: CASSLLQGGTEAFF. The rearrangement links TRBV12-3 or TRBV12-4 to TRBJ1-1; TRBD1 matches at 7 bases. The CDR3 is 14 amino acids. Germline trimming cut 2 bases from V and 4 bases from J; bases unmatched to any gene: 4.

The sample holds a few counts of this clonotype. This sequence joins TRBV6-1 and TRBJ2-7; D is perhaps TRBD2 (6 bases). Germline CDR1 is MNHNS and CDR2 is SASEGT. The CDR3 length is 11 residues. The V and J ends lost 8 bases and 4 bases respectively, with 9 bases between them. CDR3 DNA sequence: TGTGCCAGCGGCGGAGGGTACGAGCAGTACTTC. It specifies CASGGGYEQYF.

This chain joins TRBV6-1 and TRBJ2-7; D tentatively fits TRBD1 or TRBD2 (5 bases each). CDR1 is MNHNS and CDR2 is SASEGT in the germline V gene. This CDR3 is 16 amino acids long. Trimming shortened V by 5 bases and J by 0 bases, and 17 bases separated the two germline ends. CDR3 coding DNA: TGTGCCAGCAGTACCCAGGGAAGAGGGATCTCCTACGAGCAGTACTTC. This translates into CASSTQGRGISYEQYF.

In the case of this clonotype: One base away lies a much larger clone, so this may be a sequencing read error. CDR3 DNA sequence: TGTGCCAGCAGCTTAAAACTAGCGGGGGCATCAGATACGCGGTATTTT. Its translation is CASSLKLAGASDTRYF. V and J are TRBV7-2 and TRBJ2-3, with 11 nucleotides matching TRBD2. Per germline, CDR1 SGHTA and CDR2 FQGNSA. The CDR3 totals 16 residues.

V usage is TRBV20-1 and J usage is TRBJ2-5; possibly TRBD2 for D (6 bases). V was clipped by 6 bases and J by 6 bases, with 17 bases between them. Germline V gives CDR1 DFQATT, CDR2 SNEGSKA (reference sequence). The CDR3 is 13 residues long. The CDR3 reads CSAGGAGLQTQYF. CDR3 coding DNA: TGCAGTGCCGGAGGGGCAGGGCTTCAGACCCAGTACTTC.

The CDR3 nucleotides read TGTGCCAGCAGCCTTAAACCGGGACTAGGGACAGATACGCAGTATTTT. Amino acids: CASSLKPGLGTDTQYF. The J gene is TRBJ2-3, the V gene TRBV11-2; 8 nucleotides line up with TRBD2. J lost 3 bases, V lost 5 bases, and 10 bases had no gene match. The V gene's germline CDR1 is SGHAT and CDR2 FQNNGV. CDR3 length equals 16 residues.